The table lists the clone carrying this TCR beta chain with many counts. Its cognate antigen is unknown. The read ends 3 residues shy of where the CDR3 ends; the end is completed using the germline J gene. The sample is drawn from a study of T cell clonality in common variable immunodeficiency. Study results and caveats: Compared with controls, CVID subjects had fewer shared TCRbeta clones. TCRbeta clonality was increased in CVID versus healthy controls.

The assay was immunoSEQ multiplex PCR, and TCRdb's table has in-frame clones only and misses some. This sample has tens of thousands of clones, each found more than once. With 0 bases clipped from V and 5 bases from J, the junction kept 9 bases outside the gene matches. From germline, CDR1 is SGHRS and CDR2 YFSETQ. This CDR3 region has 16 residues. The sequenced sample was peripheral blood mononuclear cells. The source of this sequence is a person between 18 and 75 years old in good health. The rearrangement joins TRBV5-1 to TRBJ2-5; TRBD2 matches at 8 bases. The CDR3 spells CASSLDGSGASETQYF. CDR3 DNA (partial): TGCGCCAGCAGCTTGGATGGTAGCGGGGCTTCGGAGACC.